These 21 T cell receptor beta chains share one sample of origin, sequenced in a study of regulatory T cells in long-lasting Graves disease. Indicated time point: newly diagnosed GD, antithyroid drugs for less than 3 months. PBMC-derived RNA was used for the TCR library. Combining iRepertoire HTBI primers with Arm-PCR of CDR3 regions, the authors built TCR beta libraries. TCRdb itself ran the multiplex PCR reads through MiXCR, one entry per CDR3 protein. The sample includes hundreds of thousands of distinct CDR3 sequences, 15% to 19% of them seen just once. Sequenced here: peripheral blood mononuclear cells (PBMCs), sampled at new diagnosis, from a patient treated with antithyroid drugs. These receptors were taken from a female donor with Graves disease.

This clonotype was recorded a few times. The chain is built from TRBV7-2 and TRBJ2-1; 11 nucleotides line up with TRBD2. The J segment lost 4 bases and the V segment lost 10 bases, leaving 6 bases of the junction unmatched. This CDR3 is 14 amino acids long. Germline V gene data show CDR1 as SGHTA and CDR2 as FQGNSA. This CDR3 is CANQLAGDYNEQFF. As DNA, the CDR3 is TGTGCCAACCAACTAGCGGGAGATTACAATGAGCAGTTCTTC.

A word on this clonotype: A read error may produce the germline difference seen at one junction end. The chain is built from TRBV28 and TRBJ2-1, with a weak D call TRBD1 (6 bases). Germline V lookup: CDR1 MDHEN, CDR2 SYDVKM. The CDR3 is 16 residues long. The DNA for the CDR3 is TGTGCCAGTTTGGGGACACAACCAACGCGATACAGTGAGCAGTTCTTC. Amino acid sequence: CASLGTQPTRYSEQFF. Complete variable domain (other parts from reference TRBV28 and TRBJ2-1): DVKVTQSSRYLVKRTGEKVFLECVQDMDHENMFWYRQDPGLGLRLIYFSYDVKMKEKGDIPEGYSVSREKKERFSLILESASTNQTSMYLCASLGTQPTRYSEQFFGPGTRLTVL.

The table lists this clonotype with many counts. The CDR3 DNA reads TGTGCCAGCAGACTGGACAGGATGGGGTATGGCTACACCTTC. It yields the protein CASRLDRMGYGYTF. The chain joins TRBV12-3 or TRBV12-4 to TRBJ1-2, with TRBD1 matching 7 bases. This CDR3 is 14 amino acids long. Germline trimming cut 6 bases from V and 5 bases from J; bases unmatched to any gene: 9.

This clonotype was seen at least ten times. The chain carries TRBV20-1 and TRBJ2-2; 7 bases match TRBD2. There are 13 residues in the CDR3. The germline CDR1 and CDR2 sequences are DFQATT and SNEGSKA (reference sequence). V lost 3 bases and J lost 7; bases outside the gene matches: 5. The CDR3 DNA is TGCAGTGCTAGCGGGAGGAGGATCGGGGAGCTGTTTTTT. It specifies CSASGRRIGELFF.

This clonotype was picked up many times. The chain links TRBV24-1 to TRBJ1-6; 9 nucleotides align to TRBD1. V lost 3 bases and J lost 7; bases outside the gene matches: 3. The CDR3 loop spans 15 amino acids. CDR1 is KGHDR and CDR2 is SFDVKD in the germline V gene. This chain's CDR3 is CATSDTGQGNSPLHF. Here the CDR3 DNA reads TGTGCCACCAGTGATACCGGACAGGGGAATTCACCCCTCCACTTT.

This clonotype was seen ten or more times. The chain combines TRBV5-5 with TRBJ1-1; maybe TRBD1 (5 bases). The V end was cut by 0 bases, the J end by 4 bases, with 10 bases between. CDR1 is SGHKS and CDR2 is YYEKEE in the germline V gene (reference sequence). The CDR3 is 14 residues long. The DNA of the CDR3 is TGTGCCAGCAGCTTGGTAGGGGTGGCCACTGAAGCTTTCTTT. This encodes CASSLVGVATEAFF.

This clonotype was counted at least ten times. The genes are TRBV27 and TRBJ1-2; 9 bases line up with TRBD1. The CDR3 is 12 amino acids. V dropped 5 bases and J dropped 8; count of bases not matched to a gene: 3. Germline CDR1 is MNHEY and CDR2 is SMNVEV (reference sequence). The CDR3 here is CASSMGTGGYTF. The CDR3 DNA follows: TGTGCCAGCAGTATGGGGACAGGGGGCTACACCTTC.

This clonotype was detected a few times. This chain joins TRBV6-2 or TRBV6-3 and TRBJ1-5, with D perhaps matching TRBD1 (5 bases). The CDR3 has 14 residues. The germline gives CDR1 MNHEY, CDR2 SVGEGT. Trimming left V 2 bases short and J 7 bases short, with 12 bases between. CDR3 in DNA: TGTGCCAGCAGTTACCTTGCAGGGCGGCAGCCCCAGCATTTT. It encodes CASSYLAGRQPQHF.

As to this clonotype: A much larger clone differs from this one at a single base, so this may be a read error. The genes are TRBV7-9 and TRBJ2-5, with a possible D match to TRBD2 (5 bases). Trimming removed 1 base at V and 14 bases at J, with 14 bases between. The V gene's germline CDR1 is SEHNR and CDR2 FQNEAQ (reference sequence). CDR3 size: 12 residues. For the CDR3, the DNA is TGTGCCAGCAGCTTAGGAGGGCCGTCCCCTTACTTC. Translation gives CASSLGGPSPYF. The full variable domain, its missing parts supplied by reference TRBV7-9 and TRBJ2-5, is DTGVSQNPRHKITKRGQNVTFRCDPISEHNRLYWYRQTLGQGPEFLTYFQNEAQLEKSRLLSDRFSAERPKGSFSTLEIQRTEQGDSAMYLCASSLGGPSPYFGPGTRLLVL.

This clonotype was observed a few times. An end of the junction differs from the germline gene, which may be a read error. This chain joins TRBV7-2 and TRBJ2-2; TRBD2 matches at 8 bases. The V gene's germline CDR1 is SGHTA and CDR2 FQGNSA. This CDR3 has 11 amino acids. This chain's CDR3 is CASGLDGSGVF. The CDR3 DNA reads as TGTGCCAGCGGCTTAGATGGTAGCGGGGTTTTT.

In nucleotides, the CDR3 is TGTGCCAGCAGCCCGGGACTAGCTTCCTATAGCACAGATACGCAGTATTTT. This codes for CASSPGLASYSTDTQYF. The rearrangement uses TRBV5-4 and TRBJ2-3; TRBD2 agrees at 9 bases. This CDR3 has 17 amino acids. CDR1 is SGHNT, CDR2 YYREEE, per germline (reference sequence). After removal of 4 bases from V and 0 bases from J, the junction contained 9 bases not matched to a gene.

Concerning this clonotype: It may be a read error: a sequence one base away is much more abundant. The chain is built from TRBV2 and TRBJ2-7; D is ambiguous. V lost 4 bases, J lost 4 bases, and 11 bases lay in between. The CDR3 has 13 residues. The germline V gene encodes CDR1 SNHLY and CDR2 FYNNEI. CDR3 nucleotides: TGTGCCAGCAGTGGCAACCGACAATACGAGCAGTACTTC. This sequence encodes CASSGNRQYEQYF.

This sequence joins TRBV7-9 and TRBJ1-1; 10 nucleotides align to TRBD1. Unmatched junction bases numbered 3, after V lost 5 bases and J lost 6 bases. The CDR3 totals 13 residues. CDR1 and CDR2 from the germline V gene are SEHNR and FQNEAQ (reference sequence). CDR3 residues: CASSLTGGPEAFF. For the CDR3, the DNA is TGTGCCAGCAGCCTGACAGGGGGCCCTGAAGCTTTCTTT. Full variable domain (remainder filled in from reference TRBV7-9 and TRBJ1-1): DTGVSQNPRHKITKRGQNVTFRCDPISEHNRLYWYRQTLGQGPEFLTYFQNEAQLEKSRLLSDRFSAERPKGSFSTLEIQRTEQGDSAMYLCASSLTGGPEAFFGQGTRLTVV.

This clonotype was counted between two and nine times. The rearrangement joins TRBV19 to TRBJ2-7; D not certain. Germline loops: CDR1 LNHDA, CDR2 SQIVND (reference sequence). V lost 5 bases to trimming and J lost 2 bases, with 19 bases between them. The CDR3 has 16 amino acids. The CDR3: CASSLRTDLGTYEQYF. Written as DNA, the CDR3 is TGTGCCAGTAGTCTACGGACCGACCTGGGGACCTACGAGCAGTACTTC.

There are a few counts of this clonotype. This chain connects TRBV24-1 to TRBJ2-2; D may be TRBD1 or TRBD2 (5 bases each). With 5 bases removed from V and 5 bases from J, the gap between germline ends came to 17 bases. This CDR3 has 16 residues. In germline, CDR1 is KGHDR, CDR2 SFDVKD. CDR3 nucleotides: TGTGCCACCAGTGCCGGAGGAGCCAGGGTTACCGGGGAGCTGTTTTTT. Residues: CATSAGGARVTGELFF.

The V call is TRBV28, the J call TRBJ2-3, with a possible D match to TRBD2 (7 bases). V was clipped by 2 bases and J by 1 base, with 13 bases between them. The CDR3 consists of 16 residues. The germline V gene encodes CDR1 MDHEN and CDR2 SYDVKM. CDR3 DNA: TGTGCCAGCAGTTTAACGGGGGGCGGTCGCACAGATACGCAGTATTTT. Translation gives CASSLTGGGRTDTQYF.

The sample holds one count of this clonotype. The rearrangement uses TRBV7-8 and TRBJ2-7; TRBD2 is a possible D gene (7 bases). The V and J ends lost 6 bases and 3 bases respectively, with 15 bases between them. CDR1 and CDR2 (germline): SGHVS, FQNEAQ. This CDR3 comprises 14 residues. The CDR3 bases are TGTGCCAGCAGTGAAGCGGGACAAAACTACGAGCAGTACTTC. Encoded protein: CASSEAGQNYEQYF. The full variable domain, completed using reference TRBV7-8 and TRBJ2-7, is GAGVSQSPRYKVAKRGQDVALRCDPISGHVSLFWYQQALGQGPEFLTYFQNEAQLDKSGLPSDRFFAERPEGSVSTLKIQRTQQEDSAVYLCASSEAGQNYEQYFGPGTRLTVT.

The CDR3: CASSWTLNNEQFF. The CDR3, as DNA: TGTGCCAGCAGTTGGACCCTAAACAATGAGCAGTTCTTC. The chain links TRBV5-6 to TRBJ2-1; D uncertain. Germline lookup yields CDR1 SGHDT and CDR2 YYEEEE. CDR3 size: 13 residues. Trimming removed 5 bases from V and 5 bases from J, with 11 bases in between.

In the case of this clonotype: A read error may be the cause here, since a much bigger clone is one base away. The chain has TRBV12-3 or TRBV12-4 and TRBJ2-1, with a tentative D call TRBD2 (5 bases). The CDR3 sequence is 12 residues long. V was cut by 3 bases and J by 10 bases, with 10 bases left in between. CDR3 nucleotides: TGTGCCAGCAGTTTCCGGGAATACGAGCAGTTCTTC. Translating gives CASSFREYEQFF.

This clonotype was seen repeatedly, ten times or more. The rearrangement links TRBV28 to TRBJ2-1; D gene unclear. This CDR3 has 14 residues. CDR1 is MDHEN, CDR2 SYDVKM, per germline. V was pared by 3 bases and J by 2 bases, with 8 bases between. The CDR3 here is CASSLIQTYNEQFF. The CDR3 region has the DNA TGTGCCAGCAGTTTGATTCAGACCTACAATGAGCAGTTCTTC.

In the case of this clonotype: A much larger clone is a single base away; this may be a read error. The CDR3 bases are TGTGCCAGCAGCGGGAGGGACAGGGGCGATGAGCAGTCCTTC. Translating gives CASSGRDRGDEQSF. The chain couples TRBV5-5 to TRBJ2-1; 10 nucleotides agree with TRBD1. Germline loops: CDR1 SGHKS, CDR2 YYEKEE (reference sequence). The CDR3 has 14 residues. The full variable domain, with the rest looked up from reference TRBV5-5 and TRBJ2-1, is DAGVTQSPTHLIKTRGQQVTLRCSPISGHKSVSWYQQVLGQGPQFIFQYYEKEERGRGNFPDRFSARQFPNYSSELNVNALLLGDSALYLCASSGRDRGDEQSFGPGTRLTVL.